This TCR beta chain is from a study of T cells after yellow fever vaccination. Whole-study context: Preparing low-cell-number fractions relied on SMART-Seq v4 Ultra Low Input.

Germline CDR1 and CDR2: MNHEY and SMNVEV (reference sequence). This CDR3 is built from 13 residues. V lost 3 bases, J lost 8 bases, and 8 bases lay in between. The authors made TCR cDNA by 5'RACE template switching, adding a universal primer site and UMIs. MiXCR, applied by TCRdb to the 5' RACE reads, yields one record per CDR3 protein. There are under 300,000 distinct CDR3 sequences in the sample; 6.9% occur only once, and approximately 0.85% lies in the top ten. The V call is TRBV27, the J call TRBJ1-6; D is ambiguous. This TCR derives from a man younger than 40 who received the YFV17D yellow fever vaccine. The material sequenced was CD4+ T cells sorted from PBMCs, taken 15 days after the yellow fever booster vaccination. The CDR3 sequence is CASSLQVDSPLHF. Here the CDR3 DNA reads TGTGCCAGCAGTTTGCAGGTGGATTCACCCCTCCACTTT.